This T cell receptor (beta chain) originates from a study of T cell changes during pregnancy in multiple sclerosis. The CDR3 has 12 residues. The germline V gene encodes CDR1 PRHDT and CDR2 FYEKMQ (reference sequence). Trimming shortened V by 4 bases and J by 4 bases, and 7 bases separated the two germline ends. Profiled with immunoSEQ multiplex PCR; TCRdb holds only in-frame clones, not every one. Among approximately 53,000 clones listed, around 90% were seen once. Sequencing was performed on CD4+ T cells from peripheral blood mononuclear cells, taken before pregnancy. The source is a female donor with multiple sclerosis, enrolled in a pregnancy study. This chain joins TRBV13 and TRBJ2-5; no firm D call. CDR3 bases: TGTGCCAGCAGCTCCCCCGGAGAGACCCAGTACTTC. Its protein product is CASSSPGETQYF.